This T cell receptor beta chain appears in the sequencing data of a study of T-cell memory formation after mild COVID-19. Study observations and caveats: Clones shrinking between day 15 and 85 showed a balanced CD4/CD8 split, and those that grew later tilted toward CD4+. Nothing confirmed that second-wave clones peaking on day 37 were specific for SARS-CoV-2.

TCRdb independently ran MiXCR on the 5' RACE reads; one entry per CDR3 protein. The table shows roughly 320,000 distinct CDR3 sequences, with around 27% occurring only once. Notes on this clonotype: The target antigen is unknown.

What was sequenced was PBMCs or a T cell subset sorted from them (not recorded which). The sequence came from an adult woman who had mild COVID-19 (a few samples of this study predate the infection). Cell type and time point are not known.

The CDR3, as DNA: TGCAGTGCTAGAGATCTGGCGGGGGCTTGGGGTGAGCAGTTCTTC. Translation gives CSARDLAGAWGEQFF. The gene calls are TRBV20-1 and TRBJ2-1; tentative D call: TRBD2 (7 bases). CDR1 and CDR2 (germline): DFQATT, SNEGSKA (reference sequence). V was trimmed by 0 bases and J by 9 bases, leaving 18 bases between them. The CDR3 spans 15 residues.